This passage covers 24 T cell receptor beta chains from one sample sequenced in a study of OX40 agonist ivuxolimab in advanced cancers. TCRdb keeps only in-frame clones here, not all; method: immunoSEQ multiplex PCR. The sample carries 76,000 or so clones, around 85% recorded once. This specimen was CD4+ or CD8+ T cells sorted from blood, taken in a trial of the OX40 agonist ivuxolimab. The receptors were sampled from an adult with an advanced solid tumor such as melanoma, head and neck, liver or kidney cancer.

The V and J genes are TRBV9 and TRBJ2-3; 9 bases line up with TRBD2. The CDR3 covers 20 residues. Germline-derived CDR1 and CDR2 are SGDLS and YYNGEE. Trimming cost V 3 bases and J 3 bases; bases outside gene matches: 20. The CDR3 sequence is CASSAGGTGTSPEWTDTQYF. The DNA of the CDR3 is TGTGCCAGCAGCGCAGGGGGGACCGGGACTAGCCCCGAATGGACAGATACGCAGTATTTT. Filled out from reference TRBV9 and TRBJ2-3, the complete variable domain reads DSGVTQTPKHLITATGQRVTLRCSPRSGDLSVYWYQQSLDQGLQFLIQYYNGEERAKGNILERFSAQQFPDLHSELNLSSLELGDSALYFCASSAGGTGTSPEWTDTQYFGPGTRLTVL.

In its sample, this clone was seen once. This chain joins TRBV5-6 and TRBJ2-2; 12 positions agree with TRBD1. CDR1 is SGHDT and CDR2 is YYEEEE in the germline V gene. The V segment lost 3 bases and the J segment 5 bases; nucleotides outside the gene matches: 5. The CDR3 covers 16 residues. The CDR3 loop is CASSSGQGAMTGELFF. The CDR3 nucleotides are TGTGCCAGCAGCTCGGGACAGGGGGCGATGACCGGGGAGCTGTTTTTT.

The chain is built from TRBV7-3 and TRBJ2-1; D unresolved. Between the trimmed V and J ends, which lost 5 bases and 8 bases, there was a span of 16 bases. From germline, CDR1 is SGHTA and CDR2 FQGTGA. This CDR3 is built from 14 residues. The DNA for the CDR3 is TGTGCCAGCAGCCTTGCCTGGGGTCGATATGAGCAGTTCTTC. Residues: CASSLAWGRYEQFF.

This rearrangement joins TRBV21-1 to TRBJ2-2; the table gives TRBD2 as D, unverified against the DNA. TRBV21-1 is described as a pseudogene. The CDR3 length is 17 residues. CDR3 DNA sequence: TGTGCCAGCAGCACCCTGGGGGGTTTGAGTCGGTCCGGGGAGCTGTTTTTT. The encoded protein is CASSTLGGLSRSGELFF.

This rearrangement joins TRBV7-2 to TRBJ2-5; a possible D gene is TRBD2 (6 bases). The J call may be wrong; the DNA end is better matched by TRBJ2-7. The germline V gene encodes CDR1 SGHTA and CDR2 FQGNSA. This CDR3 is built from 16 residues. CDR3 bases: TGTGCCAGCAGCTTACTAGCGTACTCCTTTGCTGGCGAGCAGTACTTC. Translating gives CASSLLAYSFAGEQYF.

Written as DNA, the CDR3 is TGTGCCAGTAGTATTGAGGCCTACTACGAGCAGTACTTC. It translates to CASSIEAYYEQYF. The V and J genes are TRBV19 and TRBJ2-7; no clear D. Per the germline V gene, CDR1 is LNHDA and CDR2 is SQIVND (reference sequence). This CDR3 contains 13 residues. The germline V and J ends were trimmed by 3 bases and 3 bases, with 9 bases remaining between them.

For the CDR3, the DNA is TGTGCTACTAGCGCCACTAGCACAGATACGCAGTATTTT. Translated: CATSATSTDTQYF. This rearrangement joins TRBV7-3 to TRBJ2-3; 7 bases agree with TRBD2. There are 13 residues in the CDR3. From germline, CDR1 is SGHTA and CDR2 FQGTGA.

Here the CDR3 reads CASSSTRNTGELFF. As DNA, the CDR3 is TGTGCCAGCAGTTCTACTAGGAACACCGGGGAGCTGTTTTTT. The rearrangement joins TRBV27 to TRBJ2-2, with D perhaps matching TRBD2 (5 bases). The CDR3 has 14 residues. Germline V CDR1 and CDR2: MNHEY, SMNVEV (reference sequence). V lost 4 bases and J lost 1, with 7 bases in between.

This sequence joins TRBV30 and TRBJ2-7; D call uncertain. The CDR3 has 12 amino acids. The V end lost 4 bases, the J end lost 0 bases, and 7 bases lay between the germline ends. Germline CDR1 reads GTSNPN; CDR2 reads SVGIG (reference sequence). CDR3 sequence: CAWTPSSYEQYF. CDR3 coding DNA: TGTGCCTGGACACCCTCCTCCTACGAGCAGTACTTC.

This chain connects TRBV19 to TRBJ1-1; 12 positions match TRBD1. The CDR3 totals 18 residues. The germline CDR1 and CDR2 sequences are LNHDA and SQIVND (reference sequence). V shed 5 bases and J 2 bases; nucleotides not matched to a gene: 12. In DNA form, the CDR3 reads TGTGCCAGTAGTCACCGGGACAGGGGGCCTCTCTCTAACACTGAAGCTTTCTTT. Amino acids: CASSHRDRGPLSNTEAFF.

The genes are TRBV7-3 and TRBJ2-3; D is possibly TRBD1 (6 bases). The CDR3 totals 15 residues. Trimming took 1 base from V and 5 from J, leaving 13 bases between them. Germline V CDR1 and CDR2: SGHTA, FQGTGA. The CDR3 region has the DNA TGTGCCAGCAGCTTAAGAGGGGGAGCAGGAGATACGCAGTATTTT. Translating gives CASSLRGGAGDTQYF.

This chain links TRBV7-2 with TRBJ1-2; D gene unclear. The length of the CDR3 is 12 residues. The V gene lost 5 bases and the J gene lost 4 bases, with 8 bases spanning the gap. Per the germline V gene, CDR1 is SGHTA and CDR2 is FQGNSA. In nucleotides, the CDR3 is TGTGCCAGCAGCCCCCGGAGCTATGGCTACACCTTC. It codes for CASSPRSYGYTF.

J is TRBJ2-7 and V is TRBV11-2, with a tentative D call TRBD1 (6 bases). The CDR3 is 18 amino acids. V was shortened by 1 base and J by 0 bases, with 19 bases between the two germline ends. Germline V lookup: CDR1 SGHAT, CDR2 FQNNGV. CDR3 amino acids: CASSLGGGGRGHSYEQYF. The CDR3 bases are TGTGCCAGCAGCTTAGGCGGTGGTGGCAGGGGCCACTCCTACGAGCAGTACTTC. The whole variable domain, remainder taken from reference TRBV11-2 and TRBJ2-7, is EAGVAQSPRYKIIEKRQSVAFWCNPISGHATLYWYQQILGQGPKLLIQFQNNGVVDDSQLPKDRFSAERLKGVDSTLKIQPAKLEDSAVYLCASSLGGGGRGHSYEQYFGPGTRLTVT.

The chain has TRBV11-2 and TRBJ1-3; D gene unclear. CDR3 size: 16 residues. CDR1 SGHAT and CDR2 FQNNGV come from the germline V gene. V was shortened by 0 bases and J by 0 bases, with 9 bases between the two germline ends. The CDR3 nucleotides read TGTGCCAGCAGCTTAGATTTAGGGATCTCTGGAAACACCATATATTTT. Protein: CASSLDLGISGNTIYF.

The CDR3 coding sequence is TGCGCCAGCAGCTTGGTGGGGACTCTTAATGAAAAACTGTTTTTT. This codes for CASSLVGTLNEKLFF. The rearrangement joins TRBV5-1 to TRBJ1-4, with D possibly TRBD1 on 5 matching bases. V lost 0 bases and J 4 bases, leaving 10 bases between the germline ends. The germline CDR1 and CDR2 sequences are SGHRS and YFSETQ. The CDR3 spans 15 residues. Based on the CDR3 plus reference TRBV5-1 and TRBJ1-4, the full variable domain is KAGVTQTPRYLIKTRGQQVTLSCSPISGHRSVSWYQQTPGQGLQFLFEYFSETQRNKGNFPGRFSGRQFSNSRSEMNVSTLELGDSALYLCASSLVGTLNEKLFFGSGTQLSVL.

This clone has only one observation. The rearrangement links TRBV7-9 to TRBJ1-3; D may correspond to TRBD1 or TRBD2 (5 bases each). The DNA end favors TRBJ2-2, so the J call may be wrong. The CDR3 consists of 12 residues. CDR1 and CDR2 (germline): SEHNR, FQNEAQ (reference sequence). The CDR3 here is CASMGVPGELFF. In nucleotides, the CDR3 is TGTGCCAGCATGGGGGTTCCCGGGGAGCTGTTTTTT.

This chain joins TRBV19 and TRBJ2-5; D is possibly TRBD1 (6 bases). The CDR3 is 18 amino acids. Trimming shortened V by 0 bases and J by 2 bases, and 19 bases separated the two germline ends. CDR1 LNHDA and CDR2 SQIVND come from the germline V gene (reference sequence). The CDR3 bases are TGTGCCAGTAGTATAGAAGGACCGTGGGCAGGGGAACAAGAGACCCAGTACTTC. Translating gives CASSIEGPWAGEQETQYF.

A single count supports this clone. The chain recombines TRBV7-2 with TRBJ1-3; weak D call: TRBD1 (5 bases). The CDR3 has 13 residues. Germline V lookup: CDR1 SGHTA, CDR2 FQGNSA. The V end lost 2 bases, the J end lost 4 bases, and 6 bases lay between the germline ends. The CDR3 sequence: CASSLWDGNTIYF. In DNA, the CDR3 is TGTGCCAGCAGCTTATGGGACGGAAACACCATATATTTT.

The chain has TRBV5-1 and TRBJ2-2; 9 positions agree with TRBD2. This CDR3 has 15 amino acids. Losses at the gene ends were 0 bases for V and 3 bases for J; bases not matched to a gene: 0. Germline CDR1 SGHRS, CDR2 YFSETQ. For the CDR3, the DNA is TGCGCCAGCAGCTTGGGACTAGCGGACACCGGGGAGCTGTTTTTT. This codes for CASSLGLADTGELFF.

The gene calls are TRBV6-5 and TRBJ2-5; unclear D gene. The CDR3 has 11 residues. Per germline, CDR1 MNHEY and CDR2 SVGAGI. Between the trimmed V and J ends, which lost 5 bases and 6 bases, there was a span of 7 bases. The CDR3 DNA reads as TGTGCCAGCAGTGCCGTACAGACCCAGTACTTC. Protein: CASSAVQTQYF.

The CDR3 DNA sequence: TGCGCCAGCAGCCAAGATCGGCACGGCAACTACGAGCAGTACTTC. Amino acids: CASSQDRHGNYEQYF. The chain links TRBV4-3 to TRBJ2-7; D not certain. The CDR3 contains 15 residues. Germline V gene sequence: CDR1 LGHNA, CDR2 YSLEER. V dropped 0 bases and J dropped 3 bases, with 12 bases sitting between them.

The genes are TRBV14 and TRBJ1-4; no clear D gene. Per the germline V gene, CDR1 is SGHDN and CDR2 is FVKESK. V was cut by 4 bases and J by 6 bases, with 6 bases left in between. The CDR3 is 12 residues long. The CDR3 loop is CASSRFDEKLFF. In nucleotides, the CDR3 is TGTGCCAGCAGCCGATTCGATGAAAAACTGTTTTTT.

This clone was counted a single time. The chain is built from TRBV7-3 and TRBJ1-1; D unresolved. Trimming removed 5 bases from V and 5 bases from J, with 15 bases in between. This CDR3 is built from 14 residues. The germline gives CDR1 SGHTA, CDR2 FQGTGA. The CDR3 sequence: CASSVRATGTEAFF. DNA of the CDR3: TGTGCCAGCAGCGTGCGGGCGACCGGGACTGAAGCTTTCTTT.

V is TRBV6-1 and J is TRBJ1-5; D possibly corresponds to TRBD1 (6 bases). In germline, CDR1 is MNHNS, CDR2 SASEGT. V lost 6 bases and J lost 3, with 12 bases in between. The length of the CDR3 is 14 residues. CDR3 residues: CASRRGIDNQPQHF. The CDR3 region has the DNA TGTGCCAGCAGGAGGGGGATAGACAATCAGCCCCAGCATTTT.